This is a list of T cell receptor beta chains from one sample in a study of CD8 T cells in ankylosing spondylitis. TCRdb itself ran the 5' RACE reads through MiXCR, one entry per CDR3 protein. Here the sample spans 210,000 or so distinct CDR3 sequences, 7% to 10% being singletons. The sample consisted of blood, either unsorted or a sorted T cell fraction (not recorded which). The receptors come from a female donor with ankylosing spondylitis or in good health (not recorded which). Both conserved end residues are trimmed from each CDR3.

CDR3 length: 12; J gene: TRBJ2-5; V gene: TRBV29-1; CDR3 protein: SVDVAGVQETQY
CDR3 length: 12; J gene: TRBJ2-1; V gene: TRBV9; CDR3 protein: ASSPHSSYNEQF
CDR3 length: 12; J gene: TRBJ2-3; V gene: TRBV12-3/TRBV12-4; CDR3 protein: ASSFGARTDTQY
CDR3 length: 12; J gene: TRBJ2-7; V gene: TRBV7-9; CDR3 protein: ASSSTTSRYEQY
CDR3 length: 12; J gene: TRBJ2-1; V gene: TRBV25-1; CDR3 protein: ASRAPGGGNEQF
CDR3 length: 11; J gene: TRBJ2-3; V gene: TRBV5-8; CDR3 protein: ASRGSSWGTQY
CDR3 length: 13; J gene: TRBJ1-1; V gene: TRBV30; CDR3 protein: AWSVPVGKDTEAF
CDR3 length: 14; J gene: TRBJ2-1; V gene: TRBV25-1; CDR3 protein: ASSSRTGSSYNEQF
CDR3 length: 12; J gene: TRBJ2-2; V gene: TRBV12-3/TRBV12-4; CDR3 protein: ASSFRQGAGELF
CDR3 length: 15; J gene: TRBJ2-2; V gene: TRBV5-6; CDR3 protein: ASSLYRTGANTGELF
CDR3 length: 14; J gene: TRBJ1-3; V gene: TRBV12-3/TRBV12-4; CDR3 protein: ASSSRAQRAGNTIY
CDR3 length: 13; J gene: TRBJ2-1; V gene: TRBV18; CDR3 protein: ASSRDSSSYNEQF
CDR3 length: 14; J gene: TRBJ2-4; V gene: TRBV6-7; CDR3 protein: ARGASWEAAKNIQY
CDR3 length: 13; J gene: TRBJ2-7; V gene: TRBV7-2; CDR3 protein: ASTPAASGSSEQY
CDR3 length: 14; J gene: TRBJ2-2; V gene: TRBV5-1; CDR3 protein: ASSLISGRGTGELF
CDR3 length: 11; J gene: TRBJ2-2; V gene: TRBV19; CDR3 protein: ASSTAGTGELF
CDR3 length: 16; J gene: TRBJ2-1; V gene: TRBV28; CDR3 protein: ASSPDPRGGSAYNEQF
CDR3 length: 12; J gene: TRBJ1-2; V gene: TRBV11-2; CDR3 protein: ASSFNRQGDGYT
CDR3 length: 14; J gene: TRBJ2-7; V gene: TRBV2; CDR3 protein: ASRGDSGLRRYEQY
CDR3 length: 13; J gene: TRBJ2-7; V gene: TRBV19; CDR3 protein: ASSLRRGEVYEQY
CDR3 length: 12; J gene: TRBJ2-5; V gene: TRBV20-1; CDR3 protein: SAYPYRGKETQY
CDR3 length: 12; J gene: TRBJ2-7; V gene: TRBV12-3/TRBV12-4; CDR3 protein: ASSLGTSFLGQY
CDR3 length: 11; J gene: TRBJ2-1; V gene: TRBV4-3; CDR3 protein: ASSSWGLNEQF
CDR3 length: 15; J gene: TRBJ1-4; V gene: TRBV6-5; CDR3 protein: ASSYSKAGGWLEKLF
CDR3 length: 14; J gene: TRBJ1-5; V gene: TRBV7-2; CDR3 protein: ASSLVRAGAHQPQH
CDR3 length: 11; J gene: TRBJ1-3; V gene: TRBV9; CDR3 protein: ASSVATGNTIY
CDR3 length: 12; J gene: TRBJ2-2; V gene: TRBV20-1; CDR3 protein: SASGTENTGELF
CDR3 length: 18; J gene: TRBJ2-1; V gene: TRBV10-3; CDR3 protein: AISESKGQGLLADYNEQF
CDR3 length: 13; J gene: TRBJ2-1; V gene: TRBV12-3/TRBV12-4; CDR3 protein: ASSLTSGRANEQF
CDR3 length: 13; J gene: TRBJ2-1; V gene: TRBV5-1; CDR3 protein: ASKLAGSIGDEQF
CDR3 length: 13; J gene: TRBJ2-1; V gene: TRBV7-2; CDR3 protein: ASSFRGGLGNEQF
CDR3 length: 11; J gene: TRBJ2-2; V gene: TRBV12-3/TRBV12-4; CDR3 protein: ASRTKNTGELF
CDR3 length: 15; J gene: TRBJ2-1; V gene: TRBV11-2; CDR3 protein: ASSPYGQTSSYNEQF
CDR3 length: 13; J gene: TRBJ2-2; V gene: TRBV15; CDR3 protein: VTSREREGTGKLF
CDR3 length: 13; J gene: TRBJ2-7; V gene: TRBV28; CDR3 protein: ASSFRTGGTYEQY
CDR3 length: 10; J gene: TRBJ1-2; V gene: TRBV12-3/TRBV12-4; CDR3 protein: ASSAGFYGYT
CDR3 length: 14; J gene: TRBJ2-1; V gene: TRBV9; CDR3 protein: ASSVGRGRSYNEQF
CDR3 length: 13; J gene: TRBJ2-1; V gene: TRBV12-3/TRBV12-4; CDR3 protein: ASSPSGGSYNEQF
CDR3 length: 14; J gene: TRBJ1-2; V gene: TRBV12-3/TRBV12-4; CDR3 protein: ASSPTSGTGDYGYT
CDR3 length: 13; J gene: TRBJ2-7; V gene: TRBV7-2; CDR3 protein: ASSLALSGTYEQY
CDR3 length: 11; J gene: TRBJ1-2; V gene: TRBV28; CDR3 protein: ASSLPGRSTYT
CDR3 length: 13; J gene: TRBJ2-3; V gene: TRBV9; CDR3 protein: ASSVAGGDTDTQY
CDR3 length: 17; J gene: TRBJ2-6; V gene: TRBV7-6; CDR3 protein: ASSPAVFQSASGANVLT
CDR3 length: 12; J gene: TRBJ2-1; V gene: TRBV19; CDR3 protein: ASSIAGGGNEQF
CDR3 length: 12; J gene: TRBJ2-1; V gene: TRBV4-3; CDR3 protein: ASSPERGYNEQF
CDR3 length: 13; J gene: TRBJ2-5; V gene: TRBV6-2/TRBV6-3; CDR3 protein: ASSSSAGTGETQY